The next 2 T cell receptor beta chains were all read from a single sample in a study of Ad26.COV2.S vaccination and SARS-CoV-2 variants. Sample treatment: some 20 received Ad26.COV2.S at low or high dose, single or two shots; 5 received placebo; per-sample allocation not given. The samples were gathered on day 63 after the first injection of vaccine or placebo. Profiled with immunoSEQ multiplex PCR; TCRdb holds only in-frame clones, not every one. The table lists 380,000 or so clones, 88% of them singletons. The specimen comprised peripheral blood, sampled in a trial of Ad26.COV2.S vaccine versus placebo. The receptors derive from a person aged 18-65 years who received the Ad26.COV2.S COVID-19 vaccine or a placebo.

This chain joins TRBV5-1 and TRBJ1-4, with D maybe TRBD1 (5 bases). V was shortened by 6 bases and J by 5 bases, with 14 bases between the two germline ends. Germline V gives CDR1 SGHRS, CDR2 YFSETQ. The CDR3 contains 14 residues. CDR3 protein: CASTPGDANEKLFF. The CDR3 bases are TGCGCCAGCACCCCCGGGGACGCAAATGAAAAACTGTTTTTT.

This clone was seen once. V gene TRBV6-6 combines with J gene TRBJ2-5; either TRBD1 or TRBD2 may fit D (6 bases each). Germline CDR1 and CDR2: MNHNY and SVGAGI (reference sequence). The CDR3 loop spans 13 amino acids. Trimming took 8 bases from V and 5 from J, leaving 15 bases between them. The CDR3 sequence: CASGAGGWETQYF. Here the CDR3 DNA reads TGTGCCAGCGGGGCCGGGGGCTGGGAGACCCAGTACTTC.